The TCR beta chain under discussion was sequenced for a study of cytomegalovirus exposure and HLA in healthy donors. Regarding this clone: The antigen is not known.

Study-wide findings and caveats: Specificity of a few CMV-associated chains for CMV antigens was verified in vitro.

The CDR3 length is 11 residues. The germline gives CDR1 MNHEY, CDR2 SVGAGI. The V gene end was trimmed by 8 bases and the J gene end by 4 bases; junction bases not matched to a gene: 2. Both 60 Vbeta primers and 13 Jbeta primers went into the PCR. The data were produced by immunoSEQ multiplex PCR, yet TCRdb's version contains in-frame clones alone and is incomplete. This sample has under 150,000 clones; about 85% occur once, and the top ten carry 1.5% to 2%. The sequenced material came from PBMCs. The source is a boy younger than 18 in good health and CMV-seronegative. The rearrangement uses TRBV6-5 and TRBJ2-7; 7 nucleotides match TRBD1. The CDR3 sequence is CASRQGYEQYF. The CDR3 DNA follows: TGTGCCAGCCGACAGGGTTACGAGCAGTACTTC.